Following are 25 T cell receptor beta chains from one sample sequenced in a study of multiple sclerosis patients with progressive multifocal leukoencephalopathy. Documented time point: before natalizumab initiation. The data were produced by immunoSEQ multiplex PCR, yet TCRdb's version contains in-frame clones alone and is incomplete. Of 25,000 to 35,000 clones listed, about 92% were seen once; the top ten hold around 1.8%. Sequenced: PBMCs. These receptors were collected from a man aged 25 to 45 with multiple sclerosis.

The chain carries TRBV9 and TRBJ2-1, with D unresolved. Trimming left V 0 bases short and J 9 bases short, with 10 bases between. Per germline, CDR1 SGDLS and CDR2 YYNGEE. This CDR3 is 13 amino acids long. CDR3 DNA: TGTGCCAGCAGCGTAGGCCGGCGGAGTGAGCAGTTCTTC. This sequence encodes CASSVGRRSEQFF.

This rearrangement joins TRBV18 to TRBJ1-1; TRBD1 aligns across 7 bases. Germline CDR1 reads KGHSH; CDR2 reads LQKENI. Trimming removed 2 bases from V and 4 bases from J; junction bases left unmatched: 4. The CDR3 is made up of 14 amino acids. The CDR3 sequence: CASSPGGQSTEAFF. The DNA for the CDR3 is TGTGCCAGCTCACCAGGGGGACAGTCCACTGAAGCTTTCTTT. Using reference TRBV18 and TRBJ1-1 for the parts outside the CDR3, the full variable domain is NAGVMQNPRHLVRRRGQEARLRCSPMKGHSHVYWYRQLPEEGLKFMVYLQKENIIDESGMPKERFSAEFPKEGPSILRIQQVVRGDSAAYFCASSPGGQSTEAFFGQGTRLTVV.

The chain employs TRBV7-2 and TRBJ2-7; TRBD2 matches 8 bases. V trimming: 2 bases; J trimming: 2 bases; junction bases outside the gene matches: 8. The CDR3 spans 16 residues. CDR1 is SGHTA and CDR2 is FQGNSA in the germline V gene. The CDR3: CASSLLRQAGAYEQYF. The CDR3 coding sequence is TGTGCCAGCAGCTTACTCCGACAAGCGGGAGCCTACGAGCAGTACTTC. Together with reference TRBV7-2 and TRBJ2-7, the CDR3 gives the full variable domain: GAGVSQSPSNKVTEKGKDVELRCDPISGHTALYWYRQSLGQGLEFLIYFQGNSAPDKSGLPSDRFSAERTGGSVSTLTIQRTQQEDSAVYLCASSLLRQAGAYEQYFGPGTRLTVT.

This chain links TRBV2 with TRBJ2-5; tentatively, D is TRBD1 (6 bases). The CDR3 contains 15 residues. Looked up from germline, CDR1 is SNHLY and CDR2 is FYNNEI. V lost 6 bases and J lost 4, with 18 bases in between. The DNA for the CDR3 is TGTGCCAGCAGCTGGGGAACAGGGCGGAGAGAGACCCAGTACTTC. This sequence encodes CASSWGTGRRETQYF.

In this sample, this clone turned up a few times. The genes are TRBV5-1 and TRBJ1-2; a possible D gene is TRBD1 (5 bases). From germline, CDR1 is SGHRS and CDR2 YFSETQ. V gave up 1 base and J gave up 8 bases, with 15 bases separating them. The CDR3 has 14 residues. DNA of the CDR3: TGCGCCAGCAGCTTGATGGGGGATCATGCCGGCTACACCTTC. The encoded protein is CASSLMGDHAGYTF.

This rearrangement joins TRBV7-2 to TRBJ2-7, with D tentatively TRBD1 (6 bases). From germline, CDR1 is SGHTA and CDR2 FQGNSA. Trimming took 6 bases from V and 0 from J, leaving 12 bases between them. This CDR3 comprises 14 residues. This CDR3 reads CASSPDRPSYEQYF. CDR3 DNA: TGTGCCAGCAGTCCAGACAGGCCCTCCTACGAGCAGTACTTC.

V and J are TRBV5-1 and TRBJ2-3, with 16 nucleotides matching TRBD2. Germline lookup yields CDR1 SGHRS and CDR2 YFSETQ. V gave up 4 bases and J gave up 3 bases; unmatched junction bases: 8. CDR3 size: 18 residues. The CDR3 region has the DNA TGCGCCAGCAGCGGAGGGACTAGCGGGAGGGCAATGACAGATACGCAGTATTTT. It is translated as CASSGGTSGRAMTDTQYF.

This clone was seen once. This sequence joins TRBV11-2 and TRBJ2-7; 7 bases fit TRBD2. The V segment lost 0 bases and the J segment 6 bases; nucleotides outside the gene matches: 5. CDR3 length equals 14 residues. In germline, CDR1 is SGHAT, CDR2 FQNNGV. CDR3 sequence (DNA): TGTGCCAGCAGCTTAGAACCCTCGGGGGGCGAGCAGTACGTC. The encoded protein is CASSLEPSGGEQYV.

This chain links TRBV5-1 with TRBJ2-1; D call uncertain. The CDR3 is made up of 11 amino acids. Between the trimmed V and J ends, which lost 0 bases and 9 bases, there was a span of 4 bases. The V gene's germline CDR1 is SGHRS and CDR2 YFSETQ. CDR3 DNA: TGCGCCAGCAGCTTGGATTCTGAGCAGTTCTTC. It specifies CASSLDSEQFF. The full variable domain, in which reference TRBV5-1 and TRBJ2-1 provide the parts outside the CDR3, is KAGVTQTPRYLIKTRGQQVTLSCSPISGHRSVSWYQQTPGQGLQFLFEYFSETQRNKGNFPGRFSGRQFSNSRSEMNVSTLELGDSALYLCASSLDSEQFFGPGTRLTVL.

The chain links TRBV14 to TRBJ2-2; 11 bases agree with TRBD2. V trimming: 2 bases; J trimming: 3 bases; junction bases outside the gene matches: 8. The CDR3 runs to 18 residues. Germline CDR1 is SGHDN and CDR2 is FVKESK. CDR3 sequence: CASSQYASGRWDTGELFF. The CDR3 DNA sequence: TGTGCCAGCAGCCAATATGCTAGCGGGAGGTGGGACACCGGGGAGCTGTTTTTT.

This rearrangement joins TRBV19 to TRBJ2-3; D perhaps matches TRBD2 (6 bases). The CDR3 covers 18 residues. V dropped 2 bases and J dropped 2 bases, with 20 bases sitting between them. Germline V gene lookup returns CDR1 LNHDA and CDR2 SQIVND (reference sequence). The CDR3 region is CASSIHPTSTYTTDTQYF. As DNA, the CDR3 is TGTGCCAGTAGTATACACCCAACTAGCACCTATACCACAGATACGCAGTATTTT.

This clone was seen a single time. The chain couples TRBV11-3 to TRBJ2-7; possibly TRBD1 for D (6 bases). The CDR3 covers 16 residues. The germline V and J ends were trimmed by 5 bases and 0 bases, with 17 bases remaining between them. Looked up from germline, CDR1 is SGHNT and CDR2 is YENEEA. Written as DNA, the CDR3 is TGTGCCAGCAGCGCTGAGGGGCAGGACAGCTCCTACGAGCAGTACGTC. As protein: CASSAEGQDSSYEQYV.

The chain combines TRBV11-2 with TRBJ1-2, with unresolved D. CDR3 length: 14 residues. Germline loops: CDR1 SGHAT, CDR2 FQNNGV. Between the trimmed V and J ends, which lost 4 bases and 2 bases, there was a span of 11 bases. Here the CDR3 reads CASSSRTENYGYTF. The CDR3 nucleotides read TGTGCCAGCAGCTCCCGGACGGAAAACTATGGCTACACCTTC.

The rearrangement links TRBV4-1 to TRBJ2-7; possible D gene TRBD1, 6 bases. CDR3 size: 16 residues. Trimming took off 3 bases at V and 7 bases at J, with 22 bases between the two ends. Per germline, CDR1 MGHRA and CDR2 YSYEKL. The CDR3 DNA is TGCGCCAGCAGCCAGATACCTCGGGACACCGAACGGGAGCAGTACTTC. This sequence encodes CASSQIPRDTEREQYF.

This clone was seen only once. The genes are TRBV10-3 and TRBJ2-1; TRBD2 matches 8 bases. The V segment lost 3 bases and the J segment 7 bases; nucleotides outside the gene matches: 8. CDR1 is ENHRY, CDR2 SYGVKD, per germline. The CDR3 length is 15 residues. The CDR3 region has the DNA TGTGCCATCAGTGATGGGCTAGCGGGTACTAATGAGCAGTTCTTC. As protein: CAISDGLAGTNEQFF.

This sequence joins TRBV7-8 and TRBJ1-6; D is uncertain. Germline-derived CDR1 and CDR2 are SGHVS and FQNEAQ. The V gene lost 5 bases and the J gene lost 7 bases, with 12 bases spanning the gap. The CDR3 spans 14 residues. The CDR3 region is CASSVGPVNSPLHF. CDR3 DNA: TGTGCCAGCAGCGTTGGTCCCGTGAATTCACCCCTCCACTTT.

This chain uses TRBV5-1 with TRBJ2-1; D may be TRBD1 (5 bases). This CDR3 contains 12 residues. Trimming removed 3 bases at V and 8 bases at J, with 9 bases between. Germline loops: CDR1 SGHRS, CDR2 YFSETQ. The CDR3 DNA is TGCGCCAGCAGCTGGGGCCGGGATGAGCAGTTCTTC. Protein: CASSWGRDEQFF.

The chain couples TRBV7-8 to TRBJ2-7, with 9 bases that match TRBD2. V lost 2 bases to trimming and J lost 3 bases; unmatched junction nucleotides: 17. The CDR3 runs to 19 residues. In germline, CDR1 is SGHVS, CDR2 FQNEAQ. The CDR3 nucleotides read TGTGCCAGCAGCTTAACACAACCTGGGGACGCGGGAGGGGGCTACGAGCAGTACTTC. Its protein product is CASSLTQPGDAGGGYEQYF. Full variable domain (rest looked up from reference TRBV7-8 and TRBJ2-7): GAGVSQSPRYKVAKRGQDVALRCDPISGHVSLFWYQQALGQGPEFLTYFQNEAQLDKSGLPSDRFFAERPEGSVSTLKIQRTQQEDSAVYLCASSLTQPGDAGGGYEQYFGPGTRLTVT.

The chain uses TRBV11-3 and TRBJ2-7, with 10 bases identical to TRBD1. J was trimmed by 6 bases and V by 5 bases; bases with no gene match: 7. Per germline, CDR1 SGHNT and CDR2 YENEEA. The CDR3 is 14 residues long. The CDR3 reads CASSLRTGGSEQYV. The CDR3 coding sequence is TGTGCCAGCAGCCTCAGGACAGGGGGGAGCGAGCAGTACGTC.

The chain joins TRBV5-6 to TRBJ2-2, with 10 bases aligning to TRBD2. The V gene end was trimmed by 3 bases and the J gene end by 4 bases; junction bases not matched to a gene: 9. There are 17 residues in the CDR3. Germline V gives CDR1 SGHDT, CDR2 YYEEEE. The CDR3 bases are TGTGCCAGCAGCTCACACGGACTAGCGGACTTCACCGGGGAGCTGTTTTTT. It translates to CASSSHGLADFTGELFF.

This clone was observed a single time. The V call is TRBV4-2, the J call TRBJ2-7; TRBD2 agrees at 7 bases. The V gene end was trimmed by 1 base and the J gene end by 5 bases; junction bases not matched to a gene: 8. The CDR3 length is 15 residues. Per germline, CDR1 LGHNA and CDR2 YNFKEQ. This CDR3 reads CASSQGAGEVDEQYF. DNA for the CDR3: TGTGCCAGCAGCCAAGGGGCGGGAGAAGTCGACGAGCAGTACTTC.

The CDR3 coding sequence is TGTGCCAGCAGCACTCGGGACAGCCCAGGCTATGGCTACACCTTC. It yields the protein CASSTRDSPGYGYTF. The J gene is TRBJ1-2, the V gene TRBV11-2; 7 bases are a match to TRBD1. Germline values: CDR1 SGHAT, CDR2 FQNNGV. This CDR3 region has 15 residues. The trim removed 5 bases at V and 4 bases at J, leaving 10 bases unmatched.

CDR3 bases: TGCGCCAGCAGCTTGTCCAGGGGAGAGACCCAGTACTTC. It codes for CASSLSRGETQYF. This chain uses TRBV5-1 with TRBJ2-5, with D possibly being TRBD1 (6 bases). The V and J ends lost 1 base and 4 bases respectively, with 8 bases between them. This CDR3 region has 13 residues. Germline V lookup: CDR1 SGHRS, CDR2 YFSETQ.

V is TRBV11-2 and J is TRBJ1-4, with 9 bases fitting TRBD1. Unmatched junction bases numbered 6, after V lost 3 bases and J lost 7 bases. Germline-derived CDR1 and CDR2 are SGHAT and FQNNGV. The CDR3 runs 15 residues. The DNA of the CDR3 is TGTGCCAGCAGCTTCAGCGGGACAGGGCCTGAAAAACTGTTTTTT. Amino acid sequence: CASSFSGTGPEKLFF.

V gene TRBV4-3 combines with J gene TRBJ1-2; TRBD1 is a possible D gene (5 bases). Trimming left V 1 base short and J 3 bases short, with 18 bases between. The CDR3 contains 17 residues. CDR1 is LGHNA, CDR2 YSLEER, per germline. CDR3 DNA sequence: TGCGCCAGCAGCCAAGCCGAGGCGGGGCAGTTCTACTATGGCTACACCTTC. Translated, it gives CASSQAEAGQFYYGYTF.